The sequence of this T cell receptor (beta chain) was determined in a study of blood T cell repertoires in COVID-19 (dated by TCRdb to the early 2020s). For the wider study: Samples from collaborators originated in the United States, Italy and Spain and spanned both the acute and convalescent phases of COVID-19. The material from the prospective study consisted of cDNA or gDNA derived from T cells, B-cell-depleted T cells, or PBMCs. Deeply sampled blood TCRbeta repertoires from subjects exposed to, actively infected with, or recovered from COVID-19 were included in the dataset. The repertoires were released in a freely available public database intended as a resource for research on the immune response to SARS-CoV-2. The samples were drawn from two sources: the first 160 participants of the ongoing ImmuneRACE study, and fewer than 1,500 subjects contributed by 6 global collaborators. Nearly every sample came with metadata listing a de-identified subject ID, COVID-19 status, age in years and sex. Where available, HLA class I and class II types were obtained from metadata supplied by the sample provider rather than from assay-based typing. The full study reports these points: The quantity of clinical and demographic metadata differed by source and by participant and was supplied without curation.

A note on this clone: It has no known antigen specificity. No clone much larger than this one lies a single base away; base qualities are absent.

TCRbeta CDR3 regions were amplified from genomic DNA by means of the immunoSEQ Assay, a bias-controlled multiplex PCR. As for the original processing: The number of nucleated cells in each sample was estimated from the amplification of reference gene primers within the assay. Sequence reads were collapsed and filtered to measure the absolute abundance of every unique TCRbeta CDR3 rearrangement. For each sample, productive Simpson clonality was calculated by taking the square root of Simpson's diversity index across productive rearrangements. TCRdb stores this immuneACCESS table with in-frame sequences only. Part of the clones is absent; in the studies checked, under half of the shortfall reflects unresolved V genes, and no reason is known for the rest. The V and J calls and clone size were taken over from that table, and D and trimming were inferred from the DNA. Recorded for this sample are roughly 260,000 clones; about 87% of them occurred a single time. The ten most abundant clones make up roughly 4% of the sample.

Another Seattle source contributed samples from volunteer blood donors who had recovered from COVID-19. The collaborating institutions used their own protocols to collect whole blood in K2EDTA tubes. For TCRbeta analysis, collaborator samples were shipped as frozen whole blood, as isolated PBMCs, or as DNA extracted from either sample type. V is pared back by 0 bases and J by 5 bases, with 14 bases lying between the germline termini. The CDR3 goes from the cysteine to the phenylalanine over 15 residues. Only CDR3 DNA is held: 45 bases, read in frame from base 1. This sequence uses TRBV23-1 and TRBJ2-7; the D gene is perhaps TRBD1, on 6 matching bases. TRBV23-1 falls under the ORF class, with uncertain function. Sequenced input: peripheral blood. The receptor comes from a man aged 60 to 69 who had recovered from COVID-19. The DNA is TGCGCCAGCAGTCAATCGGGACATGCGGGCCACGAGCAGTACTTC. Its coded protein is CASSQSGHAGHEQYF.